What follows are 6 T cell receptor beta chains derived from one specimen sequenced in a study of CD4 T cells in relation to SARS-CoV-2 and coronaviruses. Sequenced by immunoSEQ multiplex PCR; TCRdb stores in-frame clones only, minus some. This table holds about 40,000 clones, about four fifths found once. No cognate antigen is known for these TCRs. The sequenced material came from naive CD4+ T cells from PBMCs, cultured in vitro. The subset denotes: naive CD4+ T cells isolated by negative enrichment. These receptors came from an adult with COVID-19.

This clone was seen once. The chain carries TRBV3-1 (or the pseudogene TRBV3-2) and TRBJ1-2; no clear D. V was clipped by 1 base and J by 5 bases, with 8 bases between them. CDR1 and CDR2 (germline): LGHDT, YNNKEL (reference sequence). CDR3 length equals 13 residues. Written as DNA, the CDR3 is TGTGCCAGCAGCCAAGGGGGTTCGTATGGCTACACCTTC. As protein: CASSQGGSYGYTF.

This chain joins TRBV7-3 and TRBJ2-1; a weak D match, TRBD1 (8 bases). V was shortened by 4 bases and J by 7 bases, with 20 bases between the two germline ends. The germline V gene encodes CDR1 SGHTA and CDR2 FQGTGA. This CDR3 region has 16 residues. The CDR3 is CASSSRGGTGINEQFF. The CDR3 region has the DNA TGTGCCAGCAGCTCGAGGGGGGGGACAGGAATAAATGAGCAGTTCTTC.

The sample holds a few counts of this clone. This rearrangement joins TRBV27 to TRBJ2-6; D ambiguous. Trimming left V 3 bases short and J 7 bases short, with 10 bases between. CDR1 is MNHEY and CDR2 is SMNVEV in the germline V gene (reference sequence). The CDR3 consists of 14 residues. CDR3 loop: CASSFSDRANVLTF. The CDR3 nucleotides are TGTGCCAGCAGTTTCTCTGACCGAGCCAACGTCCTGACTTTC. Supplemented by reference TRBV27 and TRBJ2-6, the full variable domain reads EAQVTQNPRYLITVTGKKLTVTCSQNMNHEYMSWYRQDPGLGLRQIYYSMNVEVTDKGDVPEGYKVSRKEKRNFPLILESPSPNQTSLYFCASSFSDRANVLTFGAGSRLTVL.

This chain connects TRBV11-3 to TRBJ2-1, with TRBD2 matching over 11 bases. The J segment lost 9 bases and the V segment lost 1 base, leaving 5 bases of the junction unmatched. The germline V gene has CDR1 SGHNT and CDR2 YENEEA. The CDR3 totals 15 residues. The CDR3 coding sequence is TGTGCCAGCAGCTTAGGCCTAGCGGGAGGCGGTGAGCAGTTCTTC. It encodes CASSLGLAGGGEQFF.

V gene TRBV13 combines with J gene TRBJ2-7, with D tentatively TRBD1 (5 bases). Germline CDR1 is PRHDT and CDR2 is FYEKMQ (reference sequence). The germline V and J ends were trimmed by 0 bases and 7 bases, with 10 bases remaining between them. CDR3 length: 13 residues. The DNA of the CDR3 is TGTGCCAGCAGCTTAGGCCAGGGTTCGGAGCAGTACTTC. This translates into CASSLGQGSEQYF.

The CDR3 sequence is CASSLETLSYEQYF. DNA for the CDR3: TGCGCCAGCAGCTTGGAAACCCTTTCCTACGAGCAGTACTTC. The V call is TRBV5-1, the J call TRBJ2-7; D not resolved. This CDR3 region has 14 residues. The germline gives CDR1 SGHRS, CDR2 YFSETQ. The V end lost 0 bases, the J end lost 1 base, and 8 bases lay between the germline ends.